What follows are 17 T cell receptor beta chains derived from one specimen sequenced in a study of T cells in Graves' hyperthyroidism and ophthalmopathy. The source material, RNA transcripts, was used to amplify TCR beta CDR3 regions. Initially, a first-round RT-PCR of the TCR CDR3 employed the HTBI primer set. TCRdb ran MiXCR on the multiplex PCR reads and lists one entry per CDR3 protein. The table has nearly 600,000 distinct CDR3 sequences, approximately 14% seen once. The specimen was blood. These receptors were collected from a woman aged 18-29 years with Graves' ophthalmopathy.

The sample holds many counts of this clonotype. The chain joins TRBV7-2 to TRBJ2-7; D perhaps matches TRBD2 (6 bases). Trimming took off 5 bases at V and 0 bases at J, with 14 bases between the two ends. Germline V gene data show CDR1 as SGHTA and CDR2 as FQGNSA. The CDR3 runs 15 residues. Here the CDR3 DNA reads TGTGCCAGCAGCCCAGGGACTTCAAACTCCTACGAGCAGTACTTC. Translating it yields CASSPGTSNSYEQYF.

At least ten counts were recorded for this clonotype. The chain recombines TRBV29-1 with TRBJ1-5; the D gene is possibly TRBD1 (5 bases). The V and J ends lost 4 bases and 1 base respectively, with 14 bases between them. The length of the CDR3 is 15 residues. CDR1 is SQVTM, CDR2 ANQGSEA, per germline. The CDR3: CSVVIAWGSNQPQHF. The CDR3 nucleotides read TGCAGCGTTGTGATTGCCTGGGGGAGCAATCAGCCCCAGCATTTT. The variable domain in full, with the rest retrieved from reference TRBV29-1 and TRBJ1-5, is SAVISQKPSRDICQRGTSLTIQCQVDSQVTMMFWYRQQPGQSLTLIATANQGSEATYESGFVIDKFPISRPNLTFSTLTVSNMSPEDSSIYLCSVVIAWGSNQPQHFGDGTRLSIL.

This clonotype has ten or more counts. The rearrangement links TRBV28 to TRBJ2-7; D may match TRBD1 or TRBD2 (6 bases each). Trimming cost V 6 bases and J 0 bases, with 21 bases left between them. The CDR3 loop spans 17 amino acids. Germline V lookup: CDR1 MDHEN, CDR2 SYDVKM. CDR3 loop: CASSPDRRGYRSYEQYF. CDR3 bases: TGTGCCAGCAGCCCTGACAGGAGGGGGTATCGCTCCTACGAGCAGTACTTC.

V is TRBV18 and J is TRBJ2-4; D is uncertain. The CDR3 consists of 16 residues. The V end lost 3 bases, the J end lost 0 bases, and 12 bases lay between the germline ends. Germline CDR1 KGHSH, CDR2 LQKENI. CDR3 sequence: CASSPPNNLAKNIQYF. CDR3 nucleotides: TGTGCCAGCTCACCCCCCAACAACTTAGCCAAAAACATTCAGTACTTC.

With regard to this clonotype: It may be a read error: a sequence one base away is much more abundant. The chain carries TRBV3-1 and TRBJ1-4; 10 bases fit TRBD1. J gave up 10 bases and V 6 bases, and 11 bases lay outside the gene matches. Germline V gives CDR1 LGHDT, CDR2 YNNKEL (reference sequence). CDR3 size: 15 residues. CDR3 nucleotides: TGTGCCAGCAGTTATCGGACAGGGGGGAGTGGAAAACTGTTTTTT. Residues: CASSYRTGGSGKLFF. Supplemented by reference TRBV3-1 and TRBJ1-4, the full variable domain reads DTAVSQTPKYLVTQMGNDKSIKCEQNLGHDTMYWYKQDSKKFLKIMFSYNNKELIINETVPNRFSPKSPDKAHLNLHINSLELGDSAVYFCASSYRTGGSGKLFFGSGTQLSVL.

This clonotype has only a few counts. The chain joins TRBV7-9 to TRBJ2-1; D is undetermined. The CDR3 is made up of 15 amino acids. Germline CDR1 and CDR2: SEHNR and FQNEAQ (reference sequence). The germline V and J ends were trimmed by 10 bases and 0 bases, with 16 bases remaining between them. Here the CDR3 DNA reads TGTGCCACATCCTGGACGGGCAGCTCCTACAATGAGCAGTTCTTC. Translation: CATSWTGSSYNEQFF.

CDR3 nucleotide sequence: TGCAGTGCTAGAGAGGGGGGGGGACTAGCGGGGTCAAATACGCAGTATTTT. It translates to CSAREGGGLAGSNTQYF. V gene TRBV20-1 combines with J gene TRBJ2-3; TRBD2 agrees at 13 bases. The germline gives CDR1 DFQATT, CDR2 SNEGSKA (reference sequence). V lost 0 bases and J lost 7; bases outside the gene matches: 10. The CDR3 totals 17 residues.

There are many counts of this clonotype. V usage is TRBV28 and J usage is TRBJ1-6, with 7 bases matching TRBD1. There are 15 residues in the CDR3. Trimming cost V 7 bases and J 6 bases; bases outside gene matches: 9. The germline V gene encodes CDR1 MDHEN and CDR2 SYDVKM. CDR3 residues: CASMAKDRTNSPLHF. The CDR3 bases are TGTGCCAGCATGGCGAAGGACAGGACTAATTCACCCCTCCACTTT. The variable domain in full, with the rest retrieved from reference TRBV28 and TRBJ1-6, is DVKVTQSSRYLVKRTGEKVFLECVQDMDHENMFWYRQDPGLGLRLIYFSYDVKMKEKGDIPEGYSVSREKKERFSLILESASTNQTSMYLCASMAKDRTNSPLHFGNGTRLTVT.

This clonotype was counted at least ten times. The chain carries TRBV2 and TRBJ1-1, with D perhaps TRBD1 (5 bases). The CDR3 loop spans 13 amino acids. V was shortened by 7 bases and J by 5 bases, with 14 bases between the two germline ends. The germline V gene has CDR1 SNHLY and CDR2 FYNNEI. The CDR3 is CASKLTARTEAFF. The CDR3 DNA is TGTGCCAGCAAATTGACAGCGCGGACTGAAGCTTTCTTT.

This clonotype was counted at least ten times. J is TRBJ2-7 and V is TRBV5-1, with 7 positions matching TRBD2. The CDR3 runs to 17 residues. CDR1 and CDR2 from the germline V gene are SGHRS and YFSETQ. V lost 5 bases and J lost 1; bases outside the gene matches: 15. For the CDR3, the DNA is TGCGCCAGCAGGGCGGGGGAAAAGGGAAAAAGATCCTACGAGCAGTACTTC. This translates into CASRAGEKGKRSYEQYF.

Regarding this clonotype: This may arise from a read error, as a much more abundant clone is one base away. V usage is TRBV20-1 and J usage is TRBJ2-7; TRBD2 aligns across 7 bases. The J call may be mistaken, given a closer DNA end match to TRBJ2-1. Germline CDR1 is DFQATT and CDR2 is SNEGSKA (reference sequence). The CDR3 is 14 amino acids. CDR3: CSARVPTSRYEQFF. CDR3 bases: TGCAGTGCTAGAGTTCCGACTAGCCGTTACGAGCAGTTCTTC.

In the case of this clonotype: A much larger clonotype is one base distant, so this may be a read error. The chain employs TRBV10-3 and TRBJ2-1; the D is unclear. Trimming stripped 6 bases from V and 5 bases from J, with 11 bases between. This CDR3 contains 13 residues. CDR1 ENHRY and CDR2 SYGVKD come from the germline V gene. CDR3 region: CAIRSVTHNEQFF. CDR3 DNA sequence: TGTGCCATCAGGTCGGTTACCCACAATGAGCAGTTCTTC.

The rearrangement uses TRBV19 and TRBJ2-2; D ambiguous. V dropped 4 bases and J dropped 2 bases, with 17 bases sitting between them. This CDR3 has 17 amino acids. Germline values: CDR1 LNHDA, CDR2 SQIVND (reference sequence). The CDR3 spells CASSKESTAFNTGELFF. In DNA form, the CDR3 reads TGTGCCAGTAGTAAGGAATCTACAGCTTTCAACACCGGGGAGCTGTTTTTT.

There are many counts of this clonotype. The CDR3: CASSIRTGGGQPQHF. CDR3 nucleotide sequence: TGTGCCAGCAGCATTAGGACAGGGGGCGGTCAGCCCCAGCATTTT. The gene calls are TRBV3-1 and TRBJ1-5; TRBD1 agrees at 11 bases. Germline CDR1 and CDR2: LGHDT and YNNKEL (reference sequence). CDR3 length: 15 residues. V lost 5 bases to trimming and J lost 6 bases; unmatched junction nucleotides: 6.

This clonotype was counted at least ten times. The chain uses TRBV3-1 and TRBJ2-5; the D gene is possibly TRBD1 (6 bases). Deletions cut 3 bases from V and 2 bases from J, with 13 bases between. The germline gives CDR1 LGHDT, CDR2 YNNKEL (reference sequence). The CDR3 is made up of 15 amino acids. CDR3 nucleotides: TGTGCCAGCAGCCATTTCCGGGACAATCAAGAGACCCAGTACTTC. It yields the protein CASSHFRDNQETQYF.

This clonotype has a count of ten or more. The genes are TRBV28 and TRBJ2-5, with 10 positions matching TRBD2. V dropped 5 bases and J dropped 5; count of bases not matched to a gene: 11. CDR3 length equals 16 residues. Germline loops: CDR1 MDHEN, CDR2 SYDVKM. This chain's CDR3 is CASSPPASGSAETQYF. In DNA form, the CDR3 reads TGTGCCAGCAGTCCCCCCGCTAGCGGGAGTGCGGAGACCCAGTACTTC.

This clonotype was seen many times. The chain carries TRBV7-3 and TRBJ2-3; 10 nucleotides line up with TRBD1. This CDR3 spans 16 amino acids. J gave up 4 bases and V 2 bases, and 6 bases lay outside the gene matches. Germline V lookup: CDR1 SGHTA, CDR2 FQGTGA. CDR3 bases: TGTGCCAGCAGCTTAGCCGGGACAGGGGTTGCAGATACGCAGTATTTT. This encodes CASSLAGTGVADTQYF.